The source of this TCR beta chain is a study of control samples from healthy donors and cancer patients. The CDR3 loop spans 15 amino acids. Germline-derived CDR1 and CDR2 are SGHDT and YYEEEE. V lost 1 base, J lost 0 bases, and 10 bases lay in between. Method: immunoSEQ multiplex PCR; TCRdb's copy keeps in-frame clones and lacks some. The data contain under 450,000 clones, 75% to 95% of them singletons. The sequence came from a man between 35 and 55 years old with head and neck cancer. The genes are TRBV5-6 and TRBJ1-1; possibly TRBD1 for D (5 bases). Material for sequencing was PBMCs. In DNA form, the CDR3 reads TGTGCCAGCAGCTTGAGCGCAGGGCTGAACACTGAAGCTTTCTTT. It codes for CASSLSAGLNTEAFF.